This TCR beta chain was sequenced during a study of graft-versus-host responses after intestinal transplantation. For the study at large: Multivisceral, liver-intestinal, or isolated intestinal transplants were received by the recipients.

The assay was immunoSEQ multiplex PCR, and TCRdb's table has in-frame clones only and misses some. The table records around 21,000 clones, around 40% of them present only once. The sequenced sample was alloreactive CD4+ T cells from a mixed lymphocyte reaction culture, obtained before transplantation. Subset described: CFSE-low proliferating T cells sorted from approximately 6-day pre-transplant mixed lymphocyte reaction (GvH or HvG direction). This clonotype originated in a human patient who was an organ donor for intestinal transplantation.

CDR3 in DNA: TGTGCCAGCAGCCAAGATCAGGGAATGGGGTGGGGCTACACCTTC. It is translated as CASSQDQGMGWGYTF. The chain recombines TRBV4-2 with TRBJ1-2; possible D gene TRBD1, 5 bases. The CDR3 totals 15 residues. Germline lookup yields CDR1 LGHNA and CDR2 YNFKEQ. The V end lost 0 bases, the J end lost 8 bases, and 16 bases lay between the germline ends.